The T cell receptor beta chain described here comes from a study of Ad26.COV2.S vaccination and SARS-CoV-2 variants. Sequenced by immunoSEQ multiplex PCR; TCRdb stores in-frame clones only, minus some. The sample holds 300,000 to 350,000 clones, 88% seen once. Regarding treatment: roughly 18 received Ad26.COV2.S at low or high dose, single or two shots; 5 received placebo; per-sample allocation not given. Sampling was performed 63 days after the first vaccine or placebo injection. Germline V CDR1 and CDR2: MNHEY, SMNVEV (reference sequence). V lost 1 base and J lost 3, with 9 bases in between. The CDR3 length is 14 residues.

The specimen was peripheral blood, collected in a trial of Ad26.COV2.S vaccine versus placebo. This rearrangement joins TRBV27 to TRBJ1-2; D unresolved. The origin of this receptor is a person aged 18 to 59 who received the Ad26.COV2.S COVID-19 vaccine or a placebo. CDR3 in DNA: TGTGCCAGCAGTTTATACGGTCAGGACTATGGCTACACCTTC. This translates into CASSLYGQDYGYTF.